These T cell receptor beta chains were read from a single sample in a study of blood T cell repertoires in COVID-19. The table came from immunoSEQ multiplex PCR; TCRdb's copy has only in-frame clones and leaves some out. The repertoire includes more than 250,000 clones, 82% of them detected once, and about 5% sits in the top ten. Sequenced sample: PBMCs or T cells enriched from blood (not recorded which). All receptors come from a middle-aged man who had been exposed to COVID-19. The CDR3 runs from the conserved cysteine through the conserved F or W. The order of the fields is J gene, D gene, V gene, clone size, CDR3 protein, CDR3 DNA. A D gene is named only where the DNA matches it firmly. Some rows mark clone size as missing; the rest say once, few, many or name a class of expanded clone.

TRBJ1-2,TRBD1,TRBV9,-,CASSQQTGTGNGYTF,TGTGCCAGCAGCCAACAGACCGGGACAGGGAACGGCTACACCTTC
TRBJ2-1,TRBD2,TRBV2,-,CASKGTSGYNEQFF,TGTGCCAGCAAAGGTACTAGCGGCTACAATGAGCAGTTCTTC
TRBJ1-2,-,TRBV5-4,-,CASSLGATAYGYTF,TGTGCCAGCAGCTTGGGGGCGACGGCCTATGGCTACACCTTC
TRBJ2-7,-,TRBV30,once,CAWRGSTYEQYF,TGTGCCTGGAGGGGCAGTACCTACGAGCAGTACTTC
TRBJ1-5,-,TRBV24-1,-,CATSDRRNQPQHF,TGTGCCACCAGCGACAGGCGGAATCAGCCCCAGCATTTT
TRBJ2-5,TRBD2,TRBV9,-,CASSESQTSGQETQYF,TGTGCCAGCAGCGAATCCCAGACTAGCGGCCAAGAGACCCAGTACTTC
TRBJ2-3,-,TRBV5-4,-,CASSFVVTPSTDTQYF,TGTGCCAGCAGCTTTGTTGTTACTCCTAGCACAGATACGCAGTATTTT
TRBJ2-3,TRBD2,TRBV9,-,CASSDPETSRKLTDTQYF,TGTGCCAGCAGCGACCCCGAGACTAGCAGGAAACTCACAGATACGCAGTATTTT
TRBJ2-7,-,TRBV7-8,-,CASRSSLEQYF,TGTGCCAGCAGGTCCTCCCTCGAGCAGTACTTC
TRBJ2-4,-,TRBV5-1,-,CASSLLPGGKNIQYF,TGCGCCAGCAGCTTGCTTCCCGGGGGCAAAAACATTCAGTACTTC
TRBJ1-2,-,TRBV29-1,-,CSVDLDRGYGYTF,TGCAGCGTCGACCTCGATCGAGGCTATGGCTACACCTTC
TRBJ2-1,-,TRBV7-9,few,CASSSGEQFF,TGTGCCAGCAGCTCCGGGGAGCAGTTCTTC
TRBJ2-7,TRBD2,TRBV6-1,-,CASSDRREAYEQYF,TGTGCCAGCAGTGACCGGCGGGAGGCCTACGAGCAGTACTTC
TRBJ2-5,TRBD1,TRBV7-8,-,CASSGRDRGETQYF,TGTGCCAGCAGTGGCCGGGACAGGGGAGAGACCCAGTACTTC
TRBJ2-1,TRBD2,TRBV5-1,-,CASSEGGGSYEQFF,TGCGCCAGCAGCGAAGGAGGCGGGAGCTATGAGCAGTTCTTC
TRBJ1-6,TRBD1,TRBV30,-,CAWSARQGNSPLHF,TGTGCCTGGAGTGCCCGACAGGGAAATTCACCCCTCCACTTT
TRBJ1-1,-,TRBV7-3,-,CASTQGMNTEAFF,TGTGCCAGCACCCAGGGCATGAACACTGAAGCTTTCTTT
TRBJ2-7,-,TRBV11-2,-,CASSLVEYSYEQYF,TGTGCCAGCAGCTTAGTTGAGTACTCCTACGAGCAGTACTTC